The 22 T cell receptor beta chains in this list originate from one sample, sequenced in a study of T cells after yellow fever vaccination. Each CDR3 protein gets one entry after TCRdb re-called the 5' RACE reads with MiXCR. The table lists under 550,000 distinct CDR3 sequences, 21% of them singletons. The sample was PBMCs, taken about 20 days after the first yellow fever vaccination. Receptors originate from a man younger than 35 who received the YFV17D yellow fever vaccine.

This clonotype turned up a few times. The chain links TRBV2 to TRBJ2-3, with 7 bases lining up with TRBD2. After removal of 3 bases from V and 2 bases from J, the junction contained 11 bases not matched to a gene. Looked up from germline, CDR1 is SNHLY and CDR2 is FYNNEI. The CDR3 sequence is 17 residues long. For the CDR3, the DNA is TGTGCCAGCAGTGATTCCTCTGGCGGGGGATACACAGATACGCAGTATTTT. Its translation is CASSDSSGGGYTDTQYF.

This clonotype appeared a few times. This chain connects TRBV5-6 to TRBJ2-3; TRBD2 might be the D (6 bases). The CDR3 runs to 14 residues. V lost 4 bases to trimming and J lost 2 bases, with 11 bases between them. From germline, CDR1 is SGHDT and CDR2 YYEEEE. Here the CDR3 DNA reads TGTGCCAGCAGCCCGCCGGGACTCACAGATACGCAGTATTTT. Its translation: CASSPPGLTDTQYF.

The chain recombines TRBV30 with TRBJ2-7, with D unclear. With 8 bases removed from V and 4 bases from J, the gap between germline ends came to 18 bases. The CDR3 totals 13 residues. Germline V lookup: CDR1 GTSNPN, CDR2 SVGIG (reference sequence). The CDR3 protein is CARSGGLMYEQYF. Written as DNA, the CDR3 is TGTGCCCGCTCAGGCGGTCTTATGTACGAGCAGTACTTC.

There are many counts of this clonotype. The rearrangement uses TRBV5-1 and TRBJ1-2; 7 nucleotides agree with TRBD1. J gave up 2 bases and V 0 bases, and 1 base lay outside the gene matches. The CDR3 contains 14 residues. The germline V gene encodes CDR1 SGHRS and CDR2 YFSETQ. In DNA form, the CDR3 reads TGCGCCAGCAGCTTGGGGGACAGCAACTATGGCTACACCTTC. Translation: CASSLGDSNYGYTF.

This clonotype was seen more than once but under ten times. The chain has TRBV6-5 and TRBJ2-4; no definite D call. The CDR3 extends over 17 amino acids. V lost 0 bases to trimming and J lost 6 bases, with 18 bases between them. Germline V gene data show CDR1 as MNHEY and CDR2 as SVGAGI. The CDR3, as DNA: TGTGCCAGCAGTTACTCGGGCAGACTCCCCCCTGGAAACATTCAGTACTTC. It specifies CASSYSGRLPPGNIQYF.

This clonotype was observed many times. This rearrangement joins TRBV6-4 to TRBJ2-5; 12 positions match TRBD1. This CDR3 has 15 residues. Germline V CDR1 and CDR2: MRHNA, SNTAGT. V lost 3 bases, J lost 4 bases, and 3 bases stayed unmatched. The CDR3 loop reads CASSDGTGGRETQYF. CDR3 sequence (DNA): TGTGCCAGCAGTGATGGGACAGGGGGCCGAGAGACCCAGTACTTC.

The J gene is TRBJ1-5, the V gene TRBV20-1; D is uncertain. Germline values: CDR1 DFQATT, CDR2 SNEGSKA (reference sequence). Between the trimmed V and J ends, which lost 5 bases and 0 bases, there was a span of 8 bases. The CDR3 has 13 amino acids. The CDR3, as DNA: TGCAGTGCTCGCTCTAGTAGCAATCAGCCCCAGCATTTT. This sequence encodes CSARSSSNQPQHF.

J is TRBJ1-1 and V is TRBV19, with D perhaps matching TRBD1 (6 bases). Trimming stripped 6 bases from V and 8 bases from J, with 13 bases between. Germline values: CDR1 LNHDA, CDR2 SQIVND (reference sequence). This CDR3 comprises 12 residues. The CDR3 reads CASRPNRAEAFF. DNA for the CDR3: TGTGCCAGTAGACCCAACAGGGCCGAAGCTTTCTTT.

This clonotype was found once. V is TRBV7-9 and J is TRBJ2-1; D is uncertain. V dropped 4 bases and J dropped 5 bases, with 9 bases sitting between them. This CDR3 has 13 amino acids. Germline CDR1 SEHNR, CDR2 FQNEAQ (reference sequence). As DNA, the CDR3 is TGTGCCAGCAGCTCAACCCTACACAATGAGCAGTTCTTC. Amino acid sequence: CASSSTLHNEQFF.

V usage is TRBV19 and J usage is TRBJ1-1; 10 nucleotides line up with TRBD1. Germline CDR1 reads LNHDA; CDR2 reads SQIVND (reference sequence). The trim removed 6 bases at V and 8 bases at J, leaving 12 bases unmatched. The CDR3 contains 15 residues. This CDR3 reads CASSPTDRGFGEAFF. Here the CDR3 DNA reads TGTGCCAGTAGCCCCACGGACAGGGGGTTTGGGGAAGCTTTCTTT.

This clonotype was observed a few times. The rearrangement uses TRBV7-9 and TRBJ1-6, with D maybe TRBD1 (5 bases). The CDR3 extends over 17 amino acids. CDR1 and CDR2 from the germline V gene are SEHNR and FQNEAQ (reference sequence). V lost 10 bases and J 0 bases, leaving 19 bases between the germline ends. CDR3 sequence reads: CATKEEGTSSYNSPLHF. The CDR3 DNA is TGTGCCACTAAGGAAGAGGGGACGAGCTCCTATAATTCACCCCTCCACTTT.

This clonotype was detected ten times or more. This chain joins TRBV20-1 and TRBJ2-1; TRBD2 matches at 7 bases. The V gene's germline CDR1 is DFQATT and CDR2 SNEGSKA (reference sequence). The ends lost 4 bases at V and 4 bases at J; junction bases unmatched: 4. This CDR3 has 13 amino acids. The CDR3 region has the DNA TGCAGTGCTATGGGAGGGCTATACAATGAGCAGTTCTTC. It translates to CSAMGGLYNEQFF.

This chain joins TRBV5-1 and TRBJ2-1; 8 nucleotides match TRBD1. Per germline, CDR1 SGHRS and CDR2 YFSETQ. The CDR3 has 15 residues. V shed 0 bases, J shed 5 bases, and the junction held 4 bases outside the gene matches. The CDR3 reads CASSLDRTGHNEQFF. The DNA for the CDR3 is TGCGCCAGCAGCTTGGACAGGACAGGGCACAATGAGCAGTTCTTC.

A few counts support this clonotype. This chain connects TRBV7-3 to TRBJ2-1; 11 positions agree with TRBD2. Per germline, CDR1 SGHTA and CDR2 FQGTGA. The CDR3 loop spans 18 amino acids. J lost 8 bases, V lost 1 base, and 13 bases had no gene match. The CDR3 DNA sequence: TGTGCCAGCAGCTTAAGGGCTAGCGGGGGGACCCCGCGGGATGAGCAGTTCTTC. Translating it yields CASSLRASGGTPRDEQFF.

This clonotype was detected only a few times. The chain joins TRBV24-1 to TRBJ1-1; D ambiguous. Per germline, CDR1 KGHDR and CDR2 SFDVKD. This CDR3 region has 13 residues. Trimming stripped 3 bases from V and 1 base from J, with 5 bases between. As DNA, the CDR3 is TGTGCCACCAGTGATACACAGAACACTGAAGCTTTCTTT. As protein: CATSDTQNTEAFF.

J is TRBJ1-6 and V is TRBV19; 7 nucleotides align to TRBD1. With 8 bases clipped from V and 9 bases from J, the junction kept 10 bases outside the gene matches. The CDR3 runs to 14 residues. Germline CDR1 reads LNHDA; CDR2 reads SQIVND (reference sequence). CDR3 loop: CASGTVLLGSPLHF. In DNA form, the CDR3 reads TGTGCCAGTGGGACAGTCTTATTAGGTTCACCCCTCCACTTT.

This clonotype was counted between two and nine times. V usage is TRBV6-2 or TRBV6-3 and J usage is TRBJ2-2; 7 positions agree with TRBD2. This CDR3 comprises 15 residues. The trim removed 5 bases at V and 3 bases at J, leaving 6 bases unmatched. The germline V gene encodes CDR1 MNHEY and CDR2 SVGEGT. The CDR3 loop reads CASSPGTTDTGELFF. DNA of the CDR3: TGTGCCAGCAGTCCTGGGACTACCGACACCGGGGAGCTGTTTTTT.

V usage is TRBV18 and J usage is TRBJ2-3, with 12 bases that match TRBD2. V was clipped by 0 bases and J by 6 bases; unmatched bases: 7. The CDR3 sequence is 17 residues long. Germline loops: CDR1 KGHSH, CDR2 LQKENI. The CDR3 protein is CASSPPGLAGFGDTQYF. CDR3 nucleotides: TGTGCCAGCTCACCACCAGGACTAGCGGGGTTTGGGGATACGCAGTATTTT.

The chain uses TRBV6-5 and TRBJ1-1, with D unclear. Germline V gene lookup returns CDR1 MNHEY and CDR2 SVGAGI. The ends were cut back, 4 bases at V and 1 base at J, with 13 bases in the middle. This CDR3 is built from 15 residues. The CDR3 region is CASSSRGSGNTEAFF. The CDR3 nucleotides are TGTGCCAGCAGTTCTCGCGGTAGTGGGAACACTGAAGCTTTCTTT.

The chain employs TRBV5-1 and TRBJ1-1, with unresolved D. This CDR3 comprises 13 residues. Germline assignment: CDR1 SGHRS and CDR2 YFSETQ. V shed 0 bases and J shed 5 bases, with 8 bases lying between them. The DNA of the CDR3 is TGCGCCAGCAGCTTGGAGACGCCGACTGAAGCTTTCTTT. Its protein is CASSLETPTEAFF.

This rearrangement joins TRBV7-9 to TRBJ1-6; 7 nucleotides line up with TRBD1. CDR1 and CDR2 from the germline V gene are SEHNR and FQNEAQ (reference sequence). The V gene end was trimmed by 0 bases and the J gene end by 6 bases; junction bases not matched to a gene: 2. CDR3 length: 15 amino acids. The CDR3 loop is CASSLADRSNSPLHF. CDR3 nucleotide sequence: TGTGCCAGCAGCTTAGCGGACAGGTCTAATTCACCCCTCCACTTT.

This clonotype was detected a few times. The chain uses TRBV2 and TRBJ1-2; D is unresolved. CDR1 and CDR2 from the germline V gene are SNHLY and FYNNEI. V was clipped by 8 bases and J by 2 bases, with 6 bases between them. The CDR3 is 11 amino acids. The CDR3 DNA sequence: TGTGCCAGCGGGAACAACTATGGCTACACCTTC. It translates to CASGNNYGYTF.